The 9 T cell receptor beta chains presented below share a single source sample, sequenced in a study of CD8 T cells in Susac syndrome (dated by TCRdb to the late 2010s). Library creation used the immunoSEQ multiplex PCR assay. RNA was extracted with the RNeasy kit and about 0.5 to 1 ug was reverse transcribed using random hexamers. Starting from the raw public reads, TCRdb applied fastp trimming at Q25, assembled clones with MiXCR and retained in-frame beta chains. Records with the same CDR3 protein are collapsed into one entry carrying the most frequent genes and DNA. The sample table contains over 200,000 distinct CDR3 sequences; only one count was recorded for over 90% of them. The ten biggest clones cover 0.082% of the sample. Sequencing was carried out using CD4+ T cells from PBMCs. These receptors were obtained from a human donor with multiple sclerosis.

This chain joins TRBV11-2 and TRBJ1-6; no reliable D call. Deletions cut 5 bases from V and 7 bases from J, with 18 bases between. CDR3 length: 16 amino acids. Germline CDR1 reads SGHAT; CDR2 reads FQNNGV. This CDR3 is CASSTDGLRENSPLHF. CDR3 sequence (DNA): TGTGCCAGCAGCACCGACGGACTACGGGAGAATTCACCCCTCCACTTT.

DNA for the CDR3: TGTGCCAGCAGCCCCCTTCATCAGGCTGGGGCCAACGTCCTGACTTTC. Its protein product is CASSPLHQAGANVLTF. The chain couples TRBV5-4 to TRBJ2-6, with D unresolved. V was shortened by 4 bases and J by 2 bases, with 13 bases between the two germline ends. This CDR3 spans 16 amino acids. The germline CDR1 and CDR2 sequences are SGHNT and YYREEE (reference sequence).

The chain combines TRBV6-1 with TRBJ2-5; D call uncertain. The CDR3 is made up of 15 amino acids. Trimming pared 7 bases from V and 4 bases from J, leaving 19 bases between. Germline CDR1 reads MNHNS; CDR2 reads SASEGT. This CDR3 is CASTEDFGSGETQYF. CDR3 sequence (DNA): TGTGCCAGCACCGAAGATTTTGGGTCGGGAGAGACCCAGTACTTC.

The chain recombines TRBV3-1 with TRBJ2-7; no clear D gene. This CDR3 spans 14 amino acids. Germline V gene data show CDR1 as LGHDT and CDR2 as YNNKEL (reference sequence). Trimming took 0 bases from V and 3 from J, leaving 9 bases between them. DNA of the CDR3: TGTGCCAGCAGCCAAGACGGAAGGTACTACGAGCAGTACTTC. It codes for CASSQDGRYYEQYF.

V usage is TRBV19 and J usage is TRBJ2-5, with a weak D call TRBD1 (6 bases). This CDR3 is built from 13 residues. CDR1 and CDR2 (germline): LNHDA, SQIVND (reference sequence). The ends were cut back, 4 bases at V and 3 bases at J, with 9 bases in the middle. CDR3 loop: CASSTWTEETQYF. For the CDR3, the DNA is TGTGCCAGTAGTACCTGGACAGAAGAGACCCAGTACTTC.

The chain links TRBV20-1 to TRBJ2-6; D tentatively fits TRBD1 or TRBD2 (5 bases each). The V end lost 3 bases, the J end lost 2 bases, and 8 bases lay between the germline ends. Germline CDR1 reads DFQATT; CDR2 reads SNEGSKA (reference sequence). The CDR3 consists of 14 residues. CDR3 bases: TGCAGTGCTAGGAGGGGCACTGGGGCCAACGTCCTGACTTTC. As protein: CSARRGTGANVLTF.

The V and J genes are TRBV15 and TRBJ2-7, with 12 bases fitting TRBD2. This CDR3 region has 16 residues. In germline, CDR1 is LNHNV, CDR2 YYDKDF (reference sequence). V trimming: 2 bases; J trimming: 5 bases; junction bases outside the gene matches: 7. The CDR3 spells CATSRPPSGGAHEQYV. The CDR3 region has the DNA TGTGCCACCAGCAGACCCCCTAGCGGGGGGGCCCACGAGCAGTACGTC.

J is TRBJ2-7 and V is TRBV30, with 10 bases that match TRBD1. The CDR3 loop spans 15 amino acids. Looked up from germline, CDR1 is GTSNPN and CDR2 is SVGIG (reference sequence). With V trimmed by 5 bases and J by 4 bases, 11 bases remained unmatched. The CDR3 reads CAWDYRDRGNYEQYV. The CDR3 DNA reads as TGTGCCTGGGATTACCGGGACAGGGGCAATTACGAGCAGTACGTC.

In this sample, this clonotype turned up once. V gene TRBV29-1 combines with J gene TRBJ2-1; a weak D match, TRBD1 (5 bases). Deletions cut 4 bases from V and 9 bases from J, with 10 bases between. From germline, CDR1 is SQVTM and CDR2 ANQGSEA. The CDR3 extends over 11 amino acids. CDR3 sequence reads: CSVGRGPEQFF. CDR3 nucleotides: TGCAGCGTTGGAAGGGGCCCTGAGCAGTTCTTC.